Sequencing of this T cell receptor (beta chain) was carried out in a study of T cells after yellow fever vaccination. On the study more broadly: Preparing low-cell-number fractions relied on SMART-Seq v4 Ultra Low Input.

This clonotype was counted a few times. Its antigen is as yet unknown. This CDR3 contains 15 residues. Germline CDR1 is SEHNR and CDR2 is FQNEAQ (reference sequence). V was clipped by 5 bases and J by 1 base, with 14 bases between them. Regarding the study as a whole: Reappearance after the booster was observed for most primary-vaccination clones (roughly 97% CD4, almost 90% CD8).

A universal primer site and UMIs were added as TCR cDNA was made by 5'RACE template switching. TCRdb fed the 5' RACE reads into MiXCR, producing one record per CDR3 protein. The repertoire holds some 200,000 distinct CDR3 sequences, 8% to 13% seen once, with approximately 34% in the top ten. This sample comprised CD8+ T cells sorted from PBMCs, obtained 15 days after the yellow fever booster vaccination. This sequence was found in a man in his late teens or twenties who received the YFV17D yellow fever vaccine. This chain uses TRBV7-9 with TRBJ1-2; D is perhaps TRBD1 (6 bases). The CDR3 region has the DNA TGTGCCAGCAGCCCGAGAAAGGGGGGTAACTATGGCTACACCTTC. Its translation is CASSPRKGGNYGYTF.